This T cell receptor beta chain was sequenced in a study of T cells in Graves' hyperthyroidism and ophthalmopathy. On the study more broadly: Once the initial diagnosis was made, peripheral blood was obtained before any treatment. General study points: Among clonotypes expanded in thyroid above 0.001, most were also found in blood. The model identified upcoming ophthalmopathy a median approximately seven months ahead of onset.

The ends lost 8 bases at V and 0 bases at J; junction bases unmatched: 21. CDR3 length equals 20 residues. Germline CDR1 and CDR2: MGHRA and YSYEKL. The blood sample predates any ophthalmopathy symptoms, coming from first hyperthyroidism diagnosis. Researchers took RNA transcripts and amplified the TCR beta CDR3 regions from them. The HTBI primer set was used in a first-round RT-PCR of the TCR CDR3. TCRdb re-called the multiplex PCR reads with MiXCR, one entry per CDR3 protein. The data hold under 750,000 distinct CDR3 sequences, with around a sixth observed a single time. On this clonotype: Its antigen is unknown.

Sequenced material: blood. The V call is TRBV4-1, the J call TRBJ1-4; TRBD1 matches at 7 bases. The clonotype was recovered from a woman aged 45-65 years with Graves' hyperthyroidism that later progressed to Graves' ophthalmopathy. This CDR3 reads CASQDTAFWDSIATNEKLFF. The CDR3 DNA reads TGCGCCAGCCAAGATACAGCGTTTTGGGACAGTATTGCAACTAATGAAAAACTGTTTTTT.